These 19 T cell receptor beta chains were all obtained from the same sample, sequenced in a study of T-cell memory formation after mild COVID-19. MiXCR was run by TCRdb on the 5' RACE reads, yielding one entry per CDR3 protein. In the table there are around 340,000 distinct CDR3 sequences, under 25% of which are singletons. Sequencing used PBMCs or a T cell subset sorted from them (not recorded which). Receptors were obtained from an adult woman who had mild COVID-19 (a few samples of this study predate the infection). Cell type and time point are not known.

The chain employs TRBV12-3 or TRBV12-4 and TRBJ2-7, with a possible D match to TRBD2 (7 bases). The CDR3 consists of 14 residues. Trimming pared 5 bases from V and 4 bases from J, leaving 15 bases between. This CDR3 reads CASSPEGGGYEQYF. The CDR3 coding sequence is TGTGCCAGCAGTCCAGAGGGAGGGGGTTACGAGCAGTACTTC.

This clonotype came up a few times. The rearrangement links TRBV11-2 to TRBJ2-7, with 7 bases matching TRBD2. The V gene end was trimmed by 3 bases and the J gene end by 2 bases; junction bases not matched to a gene: 4. The CDR3 has 14 amino acids. CDR1 is SGHAT, CDR2 FQNNGV, per germline. CDR3: CASSFSGPPYEQYF. CDR3 DNA: TGTGCCAGCAGCTTTAGCGGGCCACCCTACGAGCAGTACTTC. Supplemented by reference TRBV11-2 and TRBJ2-7, the full variable domain reads EAGVAQSPRYKIIEKRQSVAFWCNPISGHATLYWYQQILGQGPKLLIQFQNNGVVDDSQLPKDRFSAERLKGVDSTLKIQPAKLEDSAVYLCASSFSGPPYEQYFGPGTRLTVT.

The genes are TRBV20-1 and TRBJ2-3; D gene ambiguous. Per germline, CDR1 DFQATT and CDR2 SNEGSKA (reference sequence). This CDR3 has 14 residues. The V and J ends lost 6 bases and 0 bases respectively, with 13 bases between them. The DNA of the CDR3 is TGCAGTGCGCCGAACCCGACTAGCACAGATACGCAGTATTTT. Its protein product is CSAPNPTSTDTQYF.

V and J are TRBV27 and TRBJ1-2, with a tentative D call TRBD1 (5 bases). The germline CDR1 and CDR2 sequences are MNHEY and SMNVEV (reference sequence). Trimming cost V 2 bases and J 3 bases, with 13 bases left between them. The CDR3 has 15 residues. CDR3 amino acids: CASSLAGREDYGYTF. As DNA, the CDR3 is TGTGCCAGCAGTTTAGCGGGCAGGGAGGACTATGGCTACACCTTC.

J is TRBJ1-4 and V is TRBV7-9; a weak D match, TRBD1 (5 bases). CDR3 size: 14 residues. The V gene lost 4 bases and the J gene lost 8 bases, with 14 bases spanning the gap. CDR1 SEHNR and CDR2 FQNEAQ come from the germline V gene (reference sequence). CDR3 nucleotide sequence: TGTGCCAGCAGCTCTGTTACAGGTGAAGAAAAACTGTTTTTT. As protein: CASSSVTGEEKLFF.

This clonotype was found a few times. The gene calls are TRBV7-2 and TRBJ1-5; D is undetermined. The V end was cut by 1 base, the J end by 7 bases, with 8 bases between. Germline V gives CDR1 SGHTA, CDR2 FQGNSA. The CDR3 is 13 amino acids. This CDR3 is CASSLDSRQPQHF. The CDR3 DNA sequence: TGTGCCAGCAGCTTAGACAGTCGGCAGCCCCAGCATTTT.

This clonotype occurred a few times. The chain is built from TRBV18 and TRBJ2-7, with 9 positions matching TRBD2. CDR3 size: 16 residues. CDR1 is KGHSH, CDR2 LQKENI, per germline. V was pared by 1 base and J by 0 bases, with 4 bases of the junction left unmatched. CDR3 bases: TGTGCCAGCTCACCACTTCCTAGCGGGGTCTCCTACGAGCAGTACTTC. Protein: CASSPLPSGVSYEQYF.

A single count supports this clonotype. The genes are TRBV5-1 and TRBJ1-4; unclear D gene. The CDR3 covers 17 residues. CDR1 and CDR2 from the germline V gene are SGHRS and YFSETQ. Trimming left V 0 bases short and J 5 bases short, with 17 bases between. CDR3 bases: TGCGCCAGCAGCTTGGGAGCAGGACCCGGTACCAATGAAAAACTGTTTTTT. This encodes CASSLGAGPGTNEKLFF.

The J gene is TRBJ2-3, the V gene TRBV6-5, with 7 nucleotides matching TRBD2. CDR1 is MNHEY, CDR2 SVGAGI, per germline. The V segment lost 2 bases and the J segment 0 bases; nucleotides outside the gene matches: 2. The CDR3 length is 15 residues. CDR3 sequence: CASSYGLESTDTQYF. DNA of the CDR3: TGTGCCAGCAGTTACGGACTAGAGAGCACAGATACGCAGTATTTT.

There are a few counts of this clonotype. The chain couples TRBV7-9 to TRBJ2-2, with no clear D. The CDR3 runs to 15 residues. The ends were cut back, 2 bases at V and 2 bases at J, with 9 bases in the middle. Germline CDR1 SEHNR, CDR2 FQNEAQ (reference sequence). The CDR3 DNA reads TGTGCCAGCAGCTTATGGGCACCCAACACCGGGGAGCTGTTTTTT. As protein: CASSLWAPNTGELFF.

The J gene is TRBJ2-7, the V gene TRBV27; 7 bases map to TRBD1. The V and J ends lost 3 bases and 5 bases, in that order; junction bases with no gene match: 4. CDR3 length equals 13 residues. Per the germline V gene, CDR1 is MNHEY and CDR2 is SMNVEV (reference sequence). CDR3 DNA sequence: TGTGCCAGCAGTTTTAACAGGGGTAACGAGCAGTACTTC. Its translation: CASSFNRGNEQYF.

This CDR3 is CASSQEIGLFTDTQYF. DNA for the CDR3: TGTGCCAGCAGCCAAGAGATCGGGCTATTCACAGATACGCAGTATTTT. The chain couples TRBV4-2 to TRBJ2-3; D gene uncertain. Trimming stripped 0 bases from V and 2 bases from J, with 12 bases between. The V gene's germline CDR1 is LGHNA and CDR2 YNFKEQ. The CDR3 is 16 residues long.

The chain couples TRBV12-3 or TRBV12-4 to TRBJ1-5; no reliable D call. The CDR3 extends over 15 amino acids. The V gene lost 6 bases and the J gene lost 0 bases, with 12 bases spanning the gap. The CDR3 is CASSGEGISNQPQHF. Written as DNA, the CDR3 is TGTGCCAGCAGCGGAGAGGGTATTAGCAATCAGCCCCAGCATTTT.

This clonotype has only a few counts. J is TRBJ2-1 and V is TRBV7-8; possible D gene TRBD1, 6 bases. CDR1 and CDR2 from the germline V gene are SGHVS and FQNEAQ. Trimming left V 3 bases short and J 9 bases short, with 9 bases between. CDR3 length equals 12 residues. CDR3 sequence reads: CASSFPGAEQFF. DNA of the CDR3: TGTGCCAGCAGCTTCCCAGGGGCTGAGCAGTTCTTC.

This clonotype was counted between two and nine times. The CDR3 bases are TGTGCCAGCTCGACAGGGGGGGGCCAAGAGACCCAGTACTTC. This translates into CASSTGGGQETQYF. V and J are TRBV5-6 and TRBJ2-5, with TRBD1 identical over 9 bases. CDR1 is SGHDT, CDR2 YYEEEE, per germline. V lost 7 bases, J lost 1 base, and 5 bases stayed unmatched. The CDR3 runs 14 residues. The whole variable domain, remainder taken from reference TRBV5-6 and TRBJ2-5, is DAGVTQSPTHLIKTRGQQVTLRCSPKSGHDTVSWYQQALGQGPQFIFQYYEEEERQRGNFPDRFSGHQFPNYSSELNVNALLLGDSALYLCASSTGGGQETQYFGPGTRLLVL.

The CDR3 DNA sequence: TGTGCCAGCAGCTTATTAGGGTCGGGACGGGAGACCCAGTACTTC. This translates into CASSLLGSGRETQYF. This rearrangement joins TRBV7-8 to TRBJ2-5, with D tentatively TRBD1 or TRBD2 (5 bases each). This CDR3 has 15 residues. V dropped 2 bases and J dropped 5 bases, with 15 bases sitting between them. Germline CDR1 and CDR2: SGHVS and FQNEAQ.

The rearrangement uses TRBV5-1 and TRBJ2-2, with 11 bases aligning to TRBD1. There are 16 residues in the CDR3. CDR1 SGHRS and CDR2 YFSETQ come from the germline V gene. The trim removed 4 bases at V and 4 bases at J, leaving 6 bases unmatched. CDR3 residues: CASSLRGQGGTGELFF. The CDR3 DNA follows: TGCGCCAGCAGCCTACGGGGACAGGGGGGCACCGGGGAGCTGTTTTTT.

The sample holds many counts of this clonotype. V and J are TRBV29-1 and TRBJ2-7; weak D call: TRBD2 (7 bases). Germline values: CDR1 SQVTM, CDR2 ANQGSEA. V dropped 4 bases and J dropped 6 bases, with 19 bases sitting between them. The CDR3 length is 14 residues. CDR3 sequence reads: CSVGIPGGASEQYF. CDR3 DNA: TGCAGCGTTGGTATTCCGGGGGGCGCGTCCGAGCAGTACTTC.

This chain connects TRBV11-3 to TRBJ1-1; D gene unclear. The V end lost 3 bases, the J end lost 3 bases, and 5 bases lay between the germline ends. This CDR3 is 12 amino acids long. Germline-derived CDR1 and CDR2 are SGHNT and YENEEA. CDR3 bases: TGTGCCAGCAGCTTTCCGTACACTGAAGCTTTCTTT. Translated: CASSFPYTEAFF.